This T cell receptor beta chain was obtained from a study of radiation and T cells in renal cell carcinoma. Study-wide background: Nephrectomy followed 15 Gy stereotactic body radiation by 4 weeks. Study findings and constraints: Top tumor clonotypes rose in blood 2 weeks post-radiation, then contracted.

Measured with immunoSEQ multiplex PCR; TCRdb has only the in-frame clones, and not every one. The sample has about 120,000 clones, roughly four fifths seen once. Time point defined: blood 2 weeks post-SBRT. As to treatment: 15 Gy SBRT to primary tumor, nephrectomy 4 weeks later. Clear cell pathology was present in this patient's renal cell carcinoma. Trimming took 7 bases from V and 3 from J; bases not matched to a gene: 12. In germline, CDR1 is SEHNR, CDR2 FQNEAQ (reference sequence). CDR3 length: 15 residues. A word on this clone: Its antigen is not known.

This material consisted of blood, taken from a patient whose treatment included radiotherapy and nephrectomy. This TCR was recovered from a man aged 50 or older with renal cell carcinoma. The V gene is TRBV7-9, the J gene TRBJ2-7; 7 bases are a match to TRBD2. CDR3 amino acids: CASIGEGSSGYEQYF. Written as DNA, the CDR3 is TGTGCCAGCATAGGGGAGGGGAGTTCGGGCTACGAGCAGTACTTC.